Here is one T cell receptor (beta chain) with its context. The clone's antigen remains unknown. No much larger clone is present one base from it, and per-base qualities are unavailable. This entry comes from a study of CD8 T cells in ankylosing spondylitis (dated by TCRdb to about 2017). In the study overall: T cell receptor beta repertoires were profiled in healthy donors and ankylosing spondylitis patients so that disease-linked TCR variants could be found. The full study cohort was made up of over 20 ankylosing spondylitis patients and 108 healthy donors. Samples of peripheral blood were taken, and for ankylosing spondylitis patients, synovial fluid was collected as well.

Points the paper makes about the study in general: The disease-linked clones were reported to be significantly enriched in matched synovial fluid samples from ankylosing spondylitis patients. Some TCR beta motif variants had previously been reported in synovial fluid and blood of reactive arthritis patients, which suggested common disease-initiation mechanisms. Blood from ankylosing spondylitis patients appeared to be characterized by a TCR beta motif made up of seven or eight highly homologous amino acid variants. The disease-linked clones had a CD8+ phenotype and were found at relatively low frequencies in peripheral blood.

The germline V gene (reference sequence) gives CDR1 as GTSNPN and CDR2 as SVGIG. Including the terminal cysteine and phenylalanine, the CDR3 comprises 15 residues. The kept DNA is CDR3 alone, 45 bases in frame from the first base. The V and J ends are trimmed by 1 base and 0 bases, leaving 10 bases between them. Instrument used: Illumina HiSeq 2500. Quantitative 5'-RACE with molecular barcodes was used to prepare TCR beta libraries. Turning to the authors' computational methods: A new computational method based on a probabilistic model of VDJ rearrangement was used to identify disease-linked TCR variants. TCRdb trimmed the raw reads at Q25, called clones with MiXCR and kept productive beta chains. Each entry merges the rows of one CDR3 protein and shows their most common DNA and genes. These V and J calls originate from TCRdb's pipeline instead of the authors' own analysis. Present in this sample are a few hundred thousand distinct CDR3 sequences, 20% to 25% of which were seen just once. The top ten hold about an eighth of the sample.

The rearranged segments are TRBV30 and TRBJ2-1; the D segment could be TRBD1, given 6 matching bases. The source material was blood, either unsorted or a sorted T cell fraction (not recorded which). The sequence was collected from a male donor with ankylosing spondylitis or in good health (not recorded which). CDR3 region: CAWSGDNFSYNEQFF. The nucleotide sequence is TGTGCCTGGAGTGGGGACAACTTCTCCTACAATGAGCAGTTCTTC.